This TCR beta chain was profiled in a study of TIL therapy for anti-PD-1-resistant metastatic lung cancer (dated by TCRdb to the early 2020s). Regarding the study in general: Enrolled patients had a median age of around 56 years (range roughly 35-85) and a median tumor PD-L1 proportion score of around 6%. Across the cohort, whole-exome sequencing showed a median non-synonymous tumor mutation burden of less than 1.7 mutations per megabase. T cell receptor beta sequencing of tumor and peripheral blood was used to follow clonotypes across the tumor, the expanded TIL product and serial blood samples. The cohort was composed predominantly of lung adenocarcinoma, with a few EGFR-mutant and two ALK-rearranged tumors included, and half of patients were identified as current or former smokers.

The sample's time point label, decoded: pre-treatment sample, taken before nivolumab and TIL therapy. Excised metastases, mostly pleural nodules or supraclavicular lymph nodes, were used as baseline tumor samples and were taken from the same resection from which TIL were grown. Tumors were harvested prior to any PD-1/PD-L1 blockade, after which nivolumab was administered to patients, and lymphodepletion, expanded TIL infusion and IL-2 were given to patients who progressed. Adults with stage 4 NSCLC were enrolled from late 2017 to early 2020 in a dual-center phase I trial. Samples were obtained from a single-arm, open-label phase I trial in which tumor-infiltrating lymphocyte therapy with nivolumab was evaluated in advanced non-small cell lung cancer. For each resected tumor, portions were snap-frozen in liquid nitrogen and kept at -80 degrees C. Tumor regions of interest were selected on H&E sections using laser-capture macrodissection, ground into around 16 mg aliquots, and extracted using Qiagen Allprep kits.

As for this clone: Its antigen remains undetermined. Per-nucleotide qualities are absent, and no much larger clonotype sits a single base away.

Points the paper makes about the study in general: Higher clonality and lower diversity were observed in expanded TIL cultures than in baseline intratumoral T cells (median clonality around 6% vs 30%, p < 0.0001). High clonal turnover was observed in TIL culture, with many enriched product clones not detected in the baseline tumor, which suggested clonal contraction rather than faithful expansion. The study protocol defined all tumor marker inferences as exploratory. The cohort was highly selected, with more treatment-naive, never-smoker and oncogene-addicted patients than typical, limiting generalizability.

TCR beta CDR3 regions were amplified from genomic DNA with the immunoSEQ v3 hsTCRB kit using bias-controlled multiplex PCR. TCR libraries were sequenced on an Illumina NextSeq 500 to 2 million to 2.5 million read pairs for survey level or about 5-6.5 million for deep level. The published analysis was carried out like this. Clonality was reported by immunoSEQ Analyzer software, which also assigned V, D and J genes and filtered out non-productive sequences. Repertoires were compared using productive Simpson clonality and Morisita overlap index of productive TRB rearrangements between infused TIL and blood. TCRdb provides this immuneACCESS table in a form limited to in-frame rearrangements. Some clones are lacking; in checked studies, under half of them reflect an unresolved V gene, and why the rest are absent is not known. V and J calls and clone size are given by that table; D and trimming were obtained from the DNA. The sample table shows roughly 92,000 clones, and around 71% are seen once. Approximately 11% of the sample is in the top ten clones.

V is trimmed back by 0 bases and J by 5 bases, and the junction contains 8 bases that no gene match accounts for. Looking up the germline V gene yields CDR1 SGHRS and CDR2 YFSETQ. The CDR3 runs 17 amino acids, cysteine and phenylalanine included. The read is trimmed to its CDR3 DNA, 51 bases read in frame from base 1. The receptor's source is a person between 25 and 79 years old with non-small cell lung cancer. The material sequenced was tumor tissue, taken at baseline. Recombination connected TRBV5-1 to TRBJ2-1; TRBD2 lines up with 10 middle nucleotides. For the CDR3, the sequence is CASSLGSGRAAHNEQFF. The sequence in DNA is TGCGCCAGCAGCTTGGGCAGCGGGAGGGCCGCCCACAATGAGCAGTTCTTC.